Listed here are 15 T cell receptor beta chains from one sample, sequenced in a study of blood T cell repertoires in COVID-19. Using immunoSEQ multiplex PCR, the repertoire was profiled, and TCRdb retains in-frame clones only, with some absent. Of about 55,000 clones listed, about 91% are singletons. The specimen sequenced was peripheral blood. The source of these receptors is a man between 40 and 49 years old with COVID-19, enrolled during active disease.

The gene calls are TRBV2 and TRBJ1-4, with 9 nucleotides matching TRBD1. The germline V gene encodes CDR1 SNHLY and CDR2 FYNNEI. V was clipped by 4 bases and J by 6 bases; unmatched bases: 3. CDR3 size: 14 residues. The CDR3, as DNA: TGTGCCAGCAGTGGGACAGGGGTGTATGAAAAACTGTTTTTT. It encodes CASSGTGVYEKLFF.

The DNA of the CDR3 is TGCAGCGCGATACAGGGGAGCTATGGCTACACCTTC. Translation: CSAIQGSYGYTF. The V call is TRBV29-1, the J call TRBJ1-2, with 7 bases fitting TRBD1. Germline assignment: CDR1 SQVTM and CDR2 ANQGSEA. The CDR3 runs to 12 residues. The trim removed 7 bases at V and 4 bases at J, leaving 6 bases unmatched.

The V and J genes are TRBV5-1 and TRBJ2-7; the match to TRBD2 covers 7 bases. This CDR3 has 16 amino acids. The germline gives CDR1 SGHRS, CDR2 YFSETQ. The ends lost 0 bases at V and 3 bases at J; junction bases unmatched: 9. The CDR3 coding sequence is TGCGCCAGCAGCTTGGGAGGCGGGAGAGATATCTACGAGCAGTACTTC. Translation: CASSLGGGRDIYEQYF.

The chain links TRBV2 to TRBJ2-7; a weak D match, TRBD1 (6 bases). The CDR3 has 14 amino acids. Germline V gives CDR1 SNHLY, CDR2 FYNNEI. Between the trimmed V and J ends, which lost 5 bases and 3 bases, there was a span of 14 bases. In DNA form, the CDR3 reads TGTGCCAGCAGTCAGGGGAAGATGGGCTACGAGCAGTACTTC. Protein sequence: CASSQGKMGYEQYF.

The chain employs TRBV25-1 and TRBJ1-6, with a possible D match to TRBD1 (6 bases). Germline V gene data show CDR1 as MGHDK and CDR2 as SYGVNS. The length of the CDR3 is 13 residues. V lost 6 bases and J lost 4, with 7 bases in between. CDR3: CASRDSYNSPLHF. In DNA form, the CDR3 reads TGTGCCAGCAGGGACAGTTATAATTCACCCCTCCACTTT. Together with reference TRBV25-1 and TRBJ1-6, the CDR3 gives the full variable domain: EADIYQTPRYLVIGTGKKITLECSQTMGHDKMYWYQQDPGMELHLIHYSYGVNSTEKGDLSSESTVSRIRTEHFPLTLESARPSHTSQYLCASRDSYNSPLHFGNGTRLTVT.

This clone has a single count. The CDR3 region has the DNA TGTGCCAGCAGCTTAGAACTGGACTTCTACAATGAGCAGTTCTTC. Residues: CASSLELDFYNEQFF. The V and J genes are TRBV11-2 and TRBJ2-1; D possibly corresponds to TRBD2 (5 bases). V was clipped by 0 bases and J by 3 bases, with 9 bases between them. From germline, CDR1 is SGHAT and CDR2 FQNNGV. This CDR3 has 15 amino acids.

This chain connects TRBV5-4 to TRBJ2-3; TRBD2 agrees at 11 bases. Germline loops: CDR1 SGHNT, CDR2 YYREEE (reference sequence). This CDR3 has 16 residues. The ends lost 6 bases at V and 4 bases at J; junction bases unmatched: 10. CDR3 sequence reads: CASTTSGRRRADTQYF. CDR3 nucleotide sequence: TGTGCCAGCACAACTAGCGGGAGACGTCGGGCAGATACGCAGTATTTT.

This rearrangement joins TRBV4-1 to TRBJ2-5; 7 bases agree with TRBD2. The V segment lost 0 bases and the J segment 1 base; nucleotides outside the gene matches: 2. Germline CDR1 and CDR2: MGHRA and YSYEKL. The CDR3 consists of 15 residues. CDR3 coding DNA: TGCGCCAGCAGCCAAGACGGGACTACCCAAGAGACCCAGTACTTC. This gives the protein CASSQDGTTQETQYF.

This chain connects TRBV2 to TRBJ1-4, with unresolved D. Germline V gives CDR1 SNHLY, CDR2 FYNNEI. The V end lost 1 base, the J end lost 8 bases, and 14 bases lay between the germline ends. This CDR3 region has 15 residues. CDR3 sequence (DNA): TGTGCCAGCAGTGAAGGAGGAGGGCTGGTAGAAAAACTGTTTTTT. Translating it yields CASSEGGGLVEKLFF.

This clone appeared once. V gene TRBV27 combines with J gene TRBJ1-6; D is perhaps TRBD1 (6 bases). Trimming shortened V by 0 bases and J by 0 bases, and 9 bases separated the two germline ends. CDR3 length equals 17 residues. Germline V gene lookup returns CDR1 MNHEY and CDR2 SMNVEV (reference sequence). The CDR3 region is CASSLSGQSSYNSPLHF. The CDR3 coding sequence is TGTGCCAGCAGTTTATCAGGACAGAGCTCCTATAATTCACCCCTCCACTTT.

The V and J genes are TRBV9 and TRBJ1-2, with TRBD1 identical over 7 bases. The CDR3 is 16 amino acids. V lost 4 bases to trimming and J lost 6 bases; unmatched junction nucleotides: 15. Germline CDR1 and CDR2: SGDLS and YYNGEE. The CDR3 sequence: CASSPHGVAGGDGYTF. CDR3 DNA: TGTGCCAGCAGCCCTCACGGCGTGGCAGGGGGTGATGGCTACACCTTC.

This chain uses TRBV2 with TRBJ2-1, with no clear D. Trimming left V 7 bases short and J 0 bases short, with 7 bases between. The CDR3 runs 13 residues. CDR1 and CDR2 from the germline V gene are SNHLY and FYNNEI. The CDR3: CASKLSSYNEQFF. CDR3 coding DNA: TGTGCCAGCAAGTTGAGCTCCTACAATGAGCAGTTCTTC.

The chain has TRBV7-2 and TRBJ1-2; a possible D gene is TRBD1 (6 bases). Looked up from germline, CDR1 is SGHTA and CDR2 is FQGNSA. The CDR3 is 14 amino acids. Trimming shortened V by 0 bases and J by 4 bases, and 9 bases separated the two germline ends. The CDR3 protein is CASSLAGAGYGYTF. Written as DNA, the CDR3 is TGTGCCAGCAGCTTAGCGGGGGCGGGCTATGGCTACACCTTC.

This chain uses TRBV13 with TRBJ1-2, with 10 bases identical to TRBD1. CDR1 is PRHDT and CDR2 is FYEKMQ in the germline V gene (reference sequence). This CDR3 region has 17 residues. The trim removed 3 bases at V and 3 bases at J, leaving 10 bases unmatched. CDR3 in amino acids: CASSFGQGVLGDYGYTF. CDR3 bases: TGTGCCAGCAGCTTCGGACAGGGGGTTCTCGGCGACTATGGCTACACCTTC.

The CDR3 is CASSPLGTGPQETQYF. The CDR3 DNA sequence: TGTGCCAGCAGCCCCTTAGGGACAGGTCCGCAAGAGACCCAGTACTTC. This rearrangement joins TRBV7-3 to TRBJ2-5; TRBD1 matches at 8 bases. V trimming: 5 bases; J trimming: 2 bases; junction bases outside the gene matches: 10. Per the germline V gene, CDR1 is SGHTA and CDR2 is FQGTGA. The CDR3 is made up of 16 amino acids.